This T cell receptor (beta chain) was found in a study of T cells in Graves' hyperthyroidism and ophthalmopathy. Findings and caveats of the study: Ophthalmopathy and stable hyperthyroidism were separated by a 13 V-J model.

This clonotype came up many times. No antigen is known for it. Researchers amplified the TCR beta CDR3 regions from RNA transcripts. The HTBI primer set drove a first-round RT-PCR of the TCR CDR3. Via MiXCR, TCRdb re-called the multiplex PCR reads, giving one row per CDR3 protein. The sample lists some 400,000 distinct CDR3 sequences; around 13% were seen once. Germline CDR1 and CDR2: SGHVS and FQNEAQ. The CDR3 is 15 residues long. The V and J ends lost 6 bases and 7 bases respectively, with 16 bases between them. The clonotype comes from a woman in her fifties or sixties with Graves' hyperthyroidism. Input material: blood. The V gene is TRBV7-8, the J gene TRBJ1-6, with D possibly TRBD1 on 5 matching bases. The CDR3 loop reads CASRPLMGGNSPLHF. The CDR3 bases are TGTGCCAGCAGACCCCTGATGGGGGGAAATTCACCCCTCCACTTT. The full variable domain, its missing parts supplied by reference TRBV7-8 and TRBJ1-6, is GAGVSQSPRYKVAKRGQDVALRCDPISGHVSLFWYQQALGQGPEFLTYFQNEAQLDKSGLPSDRFFAERPEGSVSTLKIQRTQQEDSAVYLCASRPLMGGNSPLHFGNGTRLTVT.